This T cell receptor beta chain was identified in a study of spatial heterogeneity in lung cancer. TCRdb recomputed calls from the 5' RACE reads with MiXCR, one row per CDR3 protein. The sample holds roughly 120,000 distinct CDR3 sequences, 10% to 11% seen once. Time point reported: blood at routine non-recurrence follow-up after resection. V was cut by 2 bases and J by 4 bases, with 8 bases left in between. CDR1 is SGHAT, CDR2 FQNNGV, per germline. This CDR3 is 13 amino acids long. Source: PBMCs, taken at follow-up. The TCR originated in a female donor with early-stage non-small cell lung cancer. The gene calls are TRBV11-2 and TRBJ1-1; unclear D gene. The chain's CDR3 is CASSLSEGTEAFF. The CDR3 nucleotides read TGTGCCAGCAGCTTAAGCGAGGGCACTGAAGCTTTCTTT.